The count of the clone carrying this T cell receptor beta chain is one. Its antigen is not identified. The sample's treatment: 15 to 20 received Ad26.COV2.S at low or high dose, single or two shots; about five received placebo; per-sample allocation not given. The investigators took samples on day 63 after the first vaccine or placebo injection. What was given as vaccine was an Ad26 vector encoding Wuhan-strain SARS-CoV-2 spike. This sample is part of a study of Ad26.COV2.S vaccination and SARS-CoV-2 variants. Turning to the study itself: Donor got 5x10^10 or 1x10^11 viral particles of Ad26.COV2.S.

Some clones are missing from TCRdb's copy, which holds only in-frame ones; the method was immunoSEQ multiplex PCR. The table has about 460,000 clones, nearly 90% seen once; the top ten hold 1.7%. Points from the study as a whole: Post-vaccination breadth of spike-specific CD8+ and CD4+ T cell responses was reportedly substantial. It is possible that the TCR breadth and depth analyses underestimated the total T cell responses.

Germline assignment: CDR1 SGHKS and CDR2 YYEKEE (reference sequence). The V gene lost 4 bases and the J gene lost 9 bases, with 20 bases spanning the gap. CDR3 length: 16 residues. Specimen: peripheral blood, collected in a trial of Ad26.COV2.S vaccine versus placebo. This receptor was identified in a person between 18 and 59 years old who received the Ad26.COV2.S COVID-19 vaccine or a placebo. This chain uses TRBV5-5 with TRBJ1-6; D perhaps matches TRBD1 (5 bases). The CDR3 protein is CASSNGRQTMGSPLHF. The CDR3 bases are TGTGCCAGCAGCAACGGGCGACAGACAATGGGTTCACCCCTCCACTTT. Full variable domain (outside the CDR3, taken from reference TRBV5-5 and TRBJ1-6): DAGVTQSPTHLIKTRGQQVTLRCSPISGHKSVSWYQQVLGQGPQFIFQYYEKEERGRGNFPDRFSARQFPNYSSELNVNALLLGDSALYLCASSNGRQTMGSPLHFGNGTRLTVT.